The clone carrying this T cell receptor beta chain was seen just once. What it binds is not known. The data were taken from a study of long-term antiretroviral therapy in people with HIV. General study results and limits: Diversity remained lower than transplant donor controls, even though it increased after ART.

V was trimmed by 5 bases and J by 5 bases, leaving 14 bases between them. CDR1 SGHAT and CDR2 FQNNGV come from the germline V gene. CDR3 size: 14 residues. Runs used v3.0 of the immunoSEQ assay and were done at survey level. Only in-frame clones appear in the TCRdb table, and some are missing; sequencing was by immunoSEQ multiplex PCR. Among roughly 28,000 clones listed, 80% to 85% were seen once. The chain uses TRBV11-2 and TRBJ2-3; possibly TRBD1 for D (6 bases). The sequence was obtained from a man in his fifties with HIV. The specimen comprised unsorted PBMCs, sampled 2.9 years after starting antiretroviral therapy. The CDR3, as DNA: TGTGCCAGCAGCCCCGGGACACCGAGAGATACGCAGTATTTT. Residues: CASSPGTPRDTQYF.